This T cell receptor beta chain was identified in a study of regulatory T cells in long-lasting Graves disease. Background on the study: Persistent Graves' disease meant over 5 years of antithyroid drugs with positive TSH receptor antibodies. The study's findings and limits: Segments TRBV28, TRBJ1-2 and TRBJ2-5 showed preferential usage in persistent disease. With approximately 2,800 shared public clonotypes, persistent patients exceeded new patients, who shared over 850.

As to time point: persistent/refractory GD, antithyroid drugs over 5 years with positive TRAb. PBMC-derived RNA was used for the TCR library. Libraries of TCR beta came from iRepertoire HTBI primers plus Arm-PCR of CDR3 regions. Each CDR3 protein is one row after TCRdb ran MiXCR on the multiplex PCR reads. The repertoire has 600,000 to 800,000 distinct CDR3 sequences, 25% to 35% of them found once; the top ten carry around 42%. The CDR3 runs to 15 residues. Trimming cost V 5 bases and J 0 bases; bases outside gene matches: 0. Notes on this clonotype: The antigen remains undetermined. A single base separates this from a much larger clone, so it may be a read error.

This chain links TRBV12-3 or TRBV12-4 with TRBJ2-5; 13 bases are a match to TRBD2. This specimen consisted of peripheral blood mononuclear cells (PBMCs), obtained when the disease was refractory, from a patient treated with antithyroid drugs. This clonotype originated in a female donor with Graves disease. The CDR3 loop is CASSGLAGDQETQYF. Written as DNA, the CDR3 is TGTGCCAGCAGTGGACTAGCGGGAGACCAAGAGACCCAGTACTTC.